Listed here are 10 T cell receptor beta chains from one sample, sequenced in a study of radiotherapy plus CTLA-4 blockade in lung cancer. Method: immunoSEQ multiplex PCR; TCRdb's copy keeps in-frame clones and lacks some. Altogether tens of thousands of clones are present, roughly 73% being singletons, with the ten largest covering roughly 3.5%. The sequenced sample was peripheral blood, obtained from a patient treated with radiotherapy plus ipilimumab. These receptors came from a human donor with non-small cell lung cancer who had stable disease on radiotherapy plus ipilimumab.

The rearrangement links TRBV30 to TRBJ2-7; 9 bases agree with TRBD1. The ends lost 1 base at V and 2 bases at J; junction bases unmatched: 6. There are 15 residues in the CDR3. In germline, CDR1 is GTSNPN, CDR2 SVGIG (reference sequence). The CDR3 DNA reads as TGTGCCTGGAGTGCCAGGGACAGGGTAACCTACGAGCAGTACTTC. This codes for CAWSARDRVTYEQYF.

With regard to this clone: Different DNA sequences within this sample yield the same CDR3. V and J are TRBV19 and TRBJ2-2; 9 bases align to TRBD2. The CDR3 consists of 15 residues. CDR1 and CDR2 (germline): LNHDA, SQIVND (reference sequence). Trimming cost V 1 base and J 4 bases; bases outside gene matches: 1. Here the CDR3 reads CASSIARGGTGELFF. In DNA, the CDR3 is TGTGCCAGTAGTATAGCGCGGGGGGGCACCGGGGAGCTGTTTTTT.

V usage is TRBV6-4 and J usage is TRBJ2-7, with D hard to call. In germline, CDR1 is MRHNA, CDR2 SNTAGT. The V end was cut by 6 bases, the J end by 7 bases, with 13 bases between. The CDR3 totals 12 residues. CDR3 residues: CASSVGRLEQYF. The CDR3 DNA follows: TGTGCCAGCAGCGTGGGTCGTTTGGAGCAGTACTTC.

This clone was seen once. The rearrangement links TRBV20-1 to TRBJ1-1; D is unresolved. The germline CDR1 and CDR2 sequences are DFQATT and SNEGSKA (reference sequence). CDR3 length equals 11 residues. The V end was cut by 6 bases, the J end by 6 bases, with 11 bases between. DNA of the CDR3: TGCAGTGCCACGCGTCCCCCTGAAGCTTTCTTT. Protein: CSATRPPEAFF.

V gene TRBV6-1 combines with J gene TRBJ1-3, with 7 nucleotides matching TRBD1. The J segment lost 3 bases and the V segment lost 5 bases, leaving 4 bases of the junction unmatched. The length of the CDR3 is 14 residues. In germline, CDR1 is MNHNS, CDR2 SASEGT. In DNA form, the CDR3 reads TGTGCCAGCAGTTCCGGACAGGTTGGAAACACCATATATTTT. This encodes CASSSGQVGNTIYF.

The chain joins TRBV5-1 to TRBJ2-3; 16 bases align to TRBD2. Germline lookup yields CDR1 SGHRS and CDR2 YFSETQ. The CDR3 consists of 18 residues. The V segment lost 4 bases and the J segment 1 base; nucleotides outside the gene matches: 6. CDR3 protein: CASSPGLAGGRRTDTQYF. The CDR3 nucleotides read TGCGCCAGCAGCCCGGGACTAGCGGGAGGGCGCCGCACAGATACGCAGTATTTT.

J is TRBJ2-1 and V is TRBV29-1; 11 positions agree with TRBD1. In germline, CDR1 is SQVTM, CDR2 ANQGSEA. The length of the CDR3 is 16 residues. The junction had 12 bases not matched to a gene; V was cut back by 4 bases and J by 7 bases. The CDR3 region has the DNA TGCAGCGTTGTAAGACCGGGACAGGGGGTCGTTAATGAGCAGTTCTTC. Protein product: CSVVRPGQGVVNEQFF.

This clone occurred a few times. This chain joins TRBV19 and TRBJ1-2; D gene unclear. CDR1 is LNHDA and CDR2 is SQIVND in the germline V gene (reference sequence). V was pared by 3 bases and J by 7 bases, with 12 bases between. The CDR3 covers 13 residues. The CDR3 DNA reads TGTGCCAGTAGTATGGCCCAATCGCGTGGCTACACCTTC. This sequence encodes CASSMAQSRGYTF.

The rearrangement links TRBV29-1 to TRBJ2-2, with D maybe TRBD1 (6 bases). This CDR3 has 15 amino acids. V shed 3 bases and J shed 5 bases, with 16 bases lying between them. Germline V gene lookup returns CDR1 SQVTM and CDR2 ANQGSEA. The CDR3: CSVEFQGSGTGELFF. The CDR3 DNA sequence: TGCAGCGTTGAGTTTCAGGGGTCGGGGACCGGGGAGCTGTTTTTT.

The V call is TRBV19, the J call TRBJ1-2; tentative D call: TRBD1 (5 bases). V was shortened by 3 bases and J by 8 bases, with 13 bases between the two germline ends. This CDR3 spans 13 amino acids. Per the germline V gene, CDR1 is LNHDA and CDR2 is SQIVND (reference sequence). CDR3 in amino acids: CASSIQQGEGYTF. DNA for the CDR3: TGTGCCAGTAGTATCCAGCAGGGCGAAGGCTACACCTTC. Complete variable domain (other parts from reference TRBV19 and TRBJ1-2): DGGITQSPKYLFRKEGQNVTLSCEQNLNHDAMYWYRQDPGQGLRLIYYSQIVNDFQKGDIAEGYSVSREKKESFPLTVTSAQKNPTAFYLCASSIQQGEGYTFGSGTRLTVV.